Sequencing of this TCR beta chain was carried out in a study of shared clonotypes between healthy human individuals. Genomic DNA belonging to each subset was distributed in equal measure over several immunoSEQ plates. Sequencing was performed with immunoSEQ multiplex PCR; in TCRdb, only in-frame clones are kept and a portion is missing. This table holds over a million clones, about 75% found once. V was cut by 6 bases and J by 12 bases, with 21 bases left in between. From germline, CDR1 is LGHNT and CDR2 FRNRAP. The CDR3 sequence is 15 residues long. The chain joins TRBV12-5 to TRBJ2-6, with a tentative D call TRBD1 (6 bases). This TCR was recovered from a man aged 18 to 29 in good health. The specimen sequenced was memory CD4+ T cells sorted from blood. Subset reported: CD45RA-negative fraction. As DNA, the CDR3 is TGTGCTAGTGGAAGGGACCGCCCTACAGGGATCGTCCTGACTTTC. Residues: CASGRDRPTGIVLTF.